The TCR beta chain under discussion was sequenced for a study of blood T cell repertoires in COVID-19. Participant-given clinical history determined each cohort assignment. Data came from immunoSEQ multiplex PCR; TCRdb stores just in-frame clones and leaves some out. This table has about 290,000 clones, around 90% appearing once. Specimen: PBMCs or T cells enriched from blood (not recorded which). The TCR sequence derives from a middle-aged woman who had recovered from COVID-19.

The CDR3 region is CASSQITGSDKYF. CDR3 DNA: TGCGCCAGCAGCCAAATCACCGGGAGTGATAAGTACTTC. The chain combines TRBV4-1 with TRBJ2-7; weak D call: TRBD2 (6 bases). The germline V and J ends were trimmed by 2 bases and 11 bases, with 16 bases remaining between them. The CDR3 has 13 amino acids. Germline V lookup: CDR1 MGHRA, CDR2 YSYEKL.